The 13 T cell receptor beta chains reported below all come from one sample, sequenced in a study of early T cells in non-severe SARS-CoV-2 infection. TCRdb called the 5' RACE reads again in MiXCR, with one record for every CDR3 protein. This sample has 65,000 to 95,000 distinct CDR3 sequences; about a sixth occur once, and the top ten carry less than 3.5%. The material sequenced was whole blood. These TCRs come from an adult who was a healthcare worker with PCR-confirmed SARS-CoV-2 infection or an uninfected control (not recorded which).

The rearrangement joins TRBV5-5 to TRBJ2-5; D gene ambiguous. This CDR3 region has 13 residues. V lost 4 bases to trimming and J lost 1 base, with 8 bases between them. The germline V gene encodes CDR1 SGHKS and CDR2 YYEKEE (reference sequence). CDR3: CASSRTSQETQYF. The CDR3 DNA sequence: TGTGCCAGCAGCCGGACCTCCCAAGAGACCCAGTACTTC.

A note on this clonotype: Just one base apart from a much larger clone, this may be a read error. This CDR3 reads CSVSNPLGVLYEQYF. CDR3 DNA: TGCAGCGTTTCGAATCCATTAGGTGTCCTCTACGAGCAGTACTTC. The V and J genes are TRBV29-1 and TRBJ2-7; D not resolved. The CDR3 has 15 residues. V was clipped by 5 bases and J by 3 bases, with 20 bases between them. Germline V lookup: CDR1 SQVTM, CDR2 ANQGSEA.

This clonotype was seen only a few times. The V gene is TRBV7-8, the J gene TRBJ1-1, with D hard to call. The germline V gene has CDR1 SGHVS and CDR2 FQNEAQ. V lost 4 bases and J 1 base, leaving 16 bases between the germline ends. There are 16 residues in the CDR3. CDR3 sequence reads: CASSSLGRAANTEAFF. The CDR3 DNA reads TGTGCCAGCAGCTCACTGGGCCGAGCCGCGAACACTGAAGCTTTCTTT.

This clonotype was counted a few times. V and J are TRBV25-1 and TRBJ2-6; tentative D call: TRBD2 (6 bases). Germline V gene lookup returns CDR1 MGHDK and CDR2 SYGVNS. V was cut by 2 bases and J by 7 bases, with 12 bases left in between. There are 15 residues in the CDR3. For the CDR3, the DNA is TGTGCCAGCAGTGAAGGAAGGGGAGGAGCCAACGTCCTGACTTTC. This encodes CASSEGRGGANVLTF.

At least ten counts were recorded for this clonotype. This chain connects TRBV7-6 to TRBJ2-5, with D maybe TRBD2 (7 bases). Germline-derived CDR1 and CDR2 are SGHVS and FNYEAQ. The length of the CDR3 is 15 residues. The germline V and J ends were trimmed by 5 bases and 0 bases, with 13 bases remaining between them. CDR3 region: CASSPEGGNQETQYF. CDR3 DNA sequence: TGTGCCAGCAGCCCGGAGGGGGGGAACCAAGAGACCCAGTACTTC.

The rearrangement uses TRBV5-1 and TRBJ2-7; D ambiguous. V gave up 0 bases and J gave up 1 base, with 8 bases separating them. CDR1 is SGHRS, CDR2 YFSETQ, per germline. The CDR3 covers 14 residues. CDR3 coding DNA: TGCGCCAGCAGCTTGGCCCCAGGATCCTACGAGCAGTACTTC. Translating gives CASSLAPGSYEQYF.

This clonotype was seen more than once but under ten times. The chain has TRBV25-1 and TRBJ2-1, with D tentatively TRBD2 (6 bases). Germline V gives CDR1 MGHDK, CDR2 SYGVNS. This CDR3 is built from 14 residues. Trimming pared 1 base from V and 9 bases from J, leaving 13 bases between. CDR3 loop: CASSELAGSFEQFF. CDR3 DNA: TGTGCCAGCAGTGAATTGGCGGGGTCCTTTGAGCAGTTCTTC.

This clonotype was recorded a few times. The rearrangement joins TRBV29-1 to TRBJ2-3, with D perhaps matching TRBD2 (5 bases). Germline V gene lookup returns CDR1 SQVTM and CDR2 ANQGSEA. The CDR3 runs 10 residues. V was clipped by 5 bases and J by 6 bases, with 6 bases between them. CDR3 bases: TGCAGCGTTCGGAGGGATACGCAGTATTTT. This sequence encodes CSVRRDTQYF.

The CDR3 protein is CASSLTGNSPLHF. DNA for the CDR3: TGTGCCAGCTCCCTCACGGGGAATTCACCCCTCCACTTT. The J gene is TRBJ1-6, the V gene TRBV11-3; D gene unclear. CDR1 is SGHNT, CDR2 YENEEA, per germline. V lost 8 bases and J lost 7, with 12 bases in between. The length of the CDR3 is 13 residues.

CDR3 coding DNA: TGTGCCAGCAGTCCGGTGGTTAGCTACAATGAGCAGTTCTTC. It specifies CASSPVVSYNEQFF. The J gene is TRBJ2-1, the V gene TRBV7-9, with no clear D. The V end lost 6 bases, the J end lost 3 bases, and 12 bases lay between the germline ends. Germline V gene sequence: CDR1 SEHNR, CDR2 FQNEAQ (reference sequence). CDR3 length: 14 residues.

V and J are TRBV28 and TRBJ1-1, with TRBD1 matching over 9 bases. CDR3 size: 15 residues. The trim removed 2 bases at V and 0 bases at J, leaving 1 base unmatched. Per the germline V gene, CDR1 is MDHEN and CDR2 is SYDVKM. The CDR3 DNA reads TGTGCCAGCAGTTTAGGGGACAGGGTGAACACTGAAGCTTTCTTT. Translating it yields CASSLGDRVNTEAFF.

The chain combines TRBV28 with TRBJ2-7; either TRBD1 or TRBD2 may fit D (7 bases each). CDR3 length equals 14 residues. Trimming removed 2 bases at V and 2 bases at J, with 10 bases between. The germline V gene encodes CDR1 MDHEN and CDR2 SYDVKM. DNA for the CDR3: TGTGCCAGCAGTTTACCAGGGGGGGCCTACGAGCAGTACTTC. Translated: CASSLPGGAYEQYF.

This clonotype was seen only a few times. The CDR3: CASSSRPYEQYF. CDR3 DNA sequence: TGTGCCAGCAGCAGTAGACCCTACGAGCAGTACTTC. V is TRBV11-2 and J is TRBJ2-7; D call uncertain. V was shortened by 5 bases and J by 2 bases, with 7 bases between the two germline ends. The CDR3 spans 12 residues. The germline gives CDR1 SGHAT, CDR2 FQNNGV.